This T cell receptor (beta chain) was captured by sequencing in a study of regulatory T cells in long-lasting Graves disease. Time point of the sample: newly diagnosed GD, antithyroid drugs for less than 3 months. The TCR library was made from RNA that had been extracted from PBMCs in TRIzol. Germline V gene data show CDR1 as LGHDT and CDR2 as YNNKEL (reference sequence). This CDR3 region has 16 residues. Sequencing libraries for TCR beta were prepared with iRepertoire HTBI primers and Arm-PCR of CDR3 regions. Via MiXCR, TCRdb re-called the multiplex PCR reads, giving one row per CDR3 protein. The table has about 540,000 distinct CDR3 sequences, about 13% seen once. These records were also assigned to another study, of T cells in Graves' hyperthyroidism and ophthalmopathy.

The V gene is TRBV3-1, the J gene TRBJ2-7, with D possibly TRBD2 on 6 matching bases. Gene TRBJ2-6 matches the end of the DNA better, so the J call may be wrong. The receptor comes from a man under 40 with Graves disease. The sample here was peripheral blood mononuclear cells (PBMCs), taken at new diagnosis, from a patient treated with antithyroid drugs. Here the CDR3 reads CASSQEVFAGSNVLTF. CDR3 sequence (DNA): TGTGCCAGCAGCCAAGAAGTCTTTGCGGGGTCCAACGTCCTGACTTTC.